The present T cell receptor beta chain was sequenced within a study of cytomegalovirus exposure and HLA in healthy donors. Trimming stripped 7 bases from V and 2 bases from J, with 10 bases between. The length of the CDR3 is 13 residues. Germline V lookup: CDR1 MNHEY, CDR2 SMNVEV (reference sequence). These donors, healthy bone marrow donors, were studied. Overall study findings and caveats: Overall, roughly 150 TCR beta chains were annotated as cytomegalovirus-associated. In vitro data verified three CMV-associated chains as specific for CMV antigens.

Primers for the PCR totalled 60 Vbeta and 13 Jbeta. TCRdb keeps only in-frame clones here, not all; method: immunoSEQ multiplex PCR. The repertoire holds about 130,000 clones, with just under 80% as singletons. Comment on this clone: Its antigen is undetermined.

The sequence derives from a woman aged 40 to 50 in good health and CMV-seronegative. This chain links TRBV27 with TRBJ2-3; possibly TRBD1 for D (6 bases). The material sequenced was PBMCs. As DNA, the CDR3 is TGTGCCAGCATGGACAGATACACAGATACGCAGTATTTT. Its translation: CASMDRYTDTQYF.